Below, 31 T cell receptor beta chains from the same sample are listed, as sequenced in a study of naive and memory T cell subsets. Study-level findings and limits: Especially in CD8 cells, naive repertoires contained a few larger clonotypes, possibly CD45RA-re-expressing memory cells.

Two oligonucleotides, mixed equimolar, formed the beta constant-region primer covering TRBC1 and TRBC2. Four rounds of PCR amplified the ligated cDNA using nested alpha and beta constant-region primers plus SP2. One entry per CDR3 protein, called by TCRdb with MiXCR from the UMI-ligation and nested PCR reads. The sample shows around 160,000 distinct CDR3 sequences, roughly 23% of them seen only once. These receptors have no known antigen. The specimen sequenced was naive CD4+ T cells from blood. These receptors originate from a human donor in good health.

This chain joins TRBV12-3 or TRBV12-4 and TRBJ2-5, with TRBD2 matching 14 bases. The CDR3 runs to 17 residues. The trim removed 1 base at V and 1 base at J, leaving 2 bases unmatched. Here the CDR3 DNA reads TGTGCCAGCAGTTTAGGACTAGCGGGAGGGTCCCAAGAGACCCAGTACTTC. It specifies CASSLGLAGGSQETQYF.

This clonotype was seen ten or more times. The chain is built from TRBV24-1 and TRBJ2-1; TRBD1 agrees at 11 bases. This CDR3 contains 15 residues. Germline V gene lookup returns CDR1 KGHDR and CDR2 SFDVKD. After removal of 3 bases from V and 6 bases from J, the junction contained 3 bases not matched to a gene. The DNA of the CDR3 is TGTGCCACCAGTGATGCCGGGACAGGGGGCAATGAGCAGTTCTTC. As protein: CATSDAGTGGNEQFF.

This clonotype was counted at least ten times. The rearrangement links TRBV7-9 to TRBJ2-3; TRBD2 agrees at 16 bases. Per the germline V gene, CDR1 is SEHNR and CDR2 is FQNEAQ (reference sequence). V lost 8 bases, J lost 2 bases, and 7 bases stayed unmatched. The CDR3 has 17 residues. CDR3 amino acids: CASSLGLAGGPTDTQYF. The CDR3 DNA reads as TGTGCCAGCTCCCTGGGACTAGCGGGAGGGCCCACAGATACGCAGTATTTT.

This clonotype has more than one count but fewer than ten. This chain uses TRBV9 with TRBJ2-7; tentatively, D is TRBD1 (5 bases). The CDR3 spans 14 residues. The V gene's germline CDR1 is SGDLS and CDR2 YYNGEE. Trimming took off 0 bases at V and 3 bases at J, with 10 bases between the two ends. In DNA form, the CDR3 reads TGTGCCAGCAGCGTAGCGGATCAGGGCTACGAGCAGTACTTC. Protein: CASSVADQGYEQYF.

The chain employs TRBV5-1 and TRBJ2-3, with D perhaps TRBD2 (6 bases). The length of the CDR3 is 14 residues. V lost 3 bases and J lost 0, with 8 bases in between. Germline V gene sequence: CDR1 SGHRS, CDR2 YFSETQ. DNA of the CDR3: TGCGCCAGCAGCTGGGGGACTAGCACAGATACGCAGTATTTT. It specifies CASSWGTSTDTQYF.

A few counts support this clonotype. The V and J genes are TRBV28 and TRBJ1-3; D might be TRBD1 (5 bases). V lost 5 bases and J 8 bases, leaving 13 bases between the germline ends. The CDR3 loop spans 13 amino acids. Germline V CDR1 and CDR2: MDHEN, SYDVKM. The CDR3 spells CASSPGGRDTIYF. CDR3 sequence (DNA): TGTGCCAGCAGTCCCGGGGGGAGGGACACCATATATTTT.

The J gene is TRBJ2-7, the V gene TRBV6-6; D not resolved. CDR3 length: 13 residues. V was cut by 0 bases and J by 3 bases, with 6 bases left in between. Germline V gene data show CDR1 as MNHNY and CDR2 as SVGAGI (reference sequence). The CDR3, as DNA: TGTGCCAGCAGTTACTCTACGATCTACGAGCAGTACTTC. Its protein product is CASSYSTIYEQYF.

This clonotype was seen a few times. V is TRBV20-1 and J is TRBJ2-1, with 7 nucleotides matching TRBD2. From germline, CDR1 is DFQATT and CDR2 SNEGSKA (reference sequence). This CDR3 has 19 residues. V trimming: 0 bases; J trimming: 0 bases; junction bases outside the gene matches: 14. The CDR3: CSARDLAQLASSSYNEQFF. The CDR3 region has the DNA TGCAGTGCTAGAGACCTGGCCCAACTAGCGTCGAGCTCCTACAATGAGCAGTTCTTC.

The table lists this clonotype with a few counts. CDR3 nucleotide sequence: TGTGCCAGCAGTGCAACGCGCTCCTACGAGCAGTACTTC. Residues: CASSATRSYEQYF. The chain carries TRBV6-1 and TRBJ2-7; D unclear. Germline CDR1 is MNHNS and CDR2 is SASEGT. V lost 4 bases to trimming and J lost 0 bases, with 7 bases between them. The CDR3 is 13 amino acids.

This clonotype was seen repeatedly, ten times or more. This sequence joins TRBV3-1 and TRBJ2-1; no clear D. V was trimmed by 1 base and J by 6 bases, leaving 4 bases between them. Germline values: CDR1 LGHDT, CDR2 YNNKEL (reference sequence). The CDR3 is 12 residues long. The CDR3 DNA is TGTGCCAGCAGCCAAGTCACCAATGAGCAGTTCTTC. Translation gives CASSQVTNEQFF.

This rearrangement joins TRBV6-5 to TRBJ2-1; possible D gene TRBD2, 6 bases. CDR3 length: 17 residues. Germline V gene lookup returns CDR1 MNHEY and CDR2 SVGAGI. Trimming removed 2 bases at V and 4 bases at J, with 18 bases between. This chain's CDR3 is CASSYGLASRGYNEQFF. In DNA, the CDR3 is TGTGCCAGCAGTTACGGTCTAGCGTCCCGCGGGTACAATGAGCAGTTCTTC.

V is TRBV3-1 and J is TRBJ2-5; TRBD2 matches 13 bases. V shed 4 bases, J shed 5 bases, and the junction held 7 bases outside the gene matches. CDR1 LGHDT and CDR2 YNNKEL come from the germline V gene (reference sequence). There are 16 residues in the CDR3. Here the CDR3 reads CASSLLRTSGSETQYF. The DNA for the CDR3 is TGTGCCAGCAGCCTACTGAGGACTAGCGGGAGTGAGACCCAGTACTTC.

CDR3 DNA: TGTGCCAGCAGCTTAGCCCCGGGGACGGTTTACGAGCAGTACTTC. It codes for CASSLAPGTVYEQYF. The chain joins TRBV7-8 to TRBJ2-7; possibly TRBD1 or TRBD2 for D (5 bases each). Trimming shortened V by 0 bases and J by 4 bases, and 13 bases separated the two germline ends. CDR1 SGHVS and CDR2 FQNEAQ come from the germline V gene. The CDR3 extends over 15 amino acids.

There are a few counts of this clonotype. The chain has TRBV10-3 and TRBJ1-6; D gene uncertain. The V gene lost 8 bases and the J gene lost 10 bases, with 15 bases spanning the gap. This CDR3 has 13 residues. Germline CDR1 and CDR2: ENHRY and SYGVKD. For the CDR3, the DNA is TGTGCCATCCGGGCCTCCCTTGGATCACCCCTCCACTTT. This translates into CAIRASLGSPLHF.

The V call is TRBV6-5, the J call TRBJ2-1; 12 nucleotides line up with TRBD2. The germline V gene encodes CDR1 MNHEY and CDR2 SVGAGI. Trimming cost V 7 bases and J 7 bases; bases outside gene matches: 8. The CDR3 consists of 15 residues. The CDR3 loop reads CASNERTSGKNEQFF. The DNA for the CDR3 is TGTGCCAGCAACGAGAGGACTAGCGGGAAGAATGAGCAGTTCTTC.

Details on this clonotype: As the CDR3 is not closed by the conserved phenylalanine or tryptophan, this likely results from a read error. J is TRBJ2-7 and V is TRBV11-2; D is undetermined. The V gene's germline CDR1 is SGHAT and CDR2 FQNNGV. V lost 4 bases and J lost 6, with 7 bases in between. The CDR3 is made up of 11 amino acids. The CDR3 region has the DNA TGTGCCAGCAGCTCAGCGTTCGAGCAGTACCTC. This translates into CASSSAFEQYL.

In regard to this clonotype: This could be a read error, since a much larger clone is one nucleotide away. The V call is TRBV30, the J call TRBJ2-3, with D tentatively TRBD1 (5 bases). The CDR3 is 15 residues long. Germline assignment: CDR1 GTSNPN and CDR2 SVGIG (reference sequence). The chain's CDR3 is CVWSRELGHTDTQYF. CDR3 coding DNA: TGTGTCTGGAGCCGAGAGCTTGGACACACAGATACGCAGTATTTT.

The V gene is TRBV20-1, the J gene TRBJ2-3; 7 bases match TRBD2. Germline V gives CDR1 DFQATT, CDR2 SNEGSKA (reference sequence). Trimming removed 0 bases from V and 5 bases from J; junction bases left unmatched: 8. The CDR3 length is 15 residues. The CDR3 sequence is CSARDWRERVDTQYF. The CDR3 DNA is TGCAGTGCTAGAGATTGGCGGGAGAGGGTAGATACGCAGTATTTT.

This clonotype was seen a handful of times. CDR3: CASTYNNEQFF. The DNA for the CDR3 is TGTGCCAGCACCTATAACAATGAGCAGTTCTTC. The V and J genes are TRBV3-1 and TRBJ2-1; D call uncertain. V dropped 7 bases and J dropped 5 bases, with 6 bases sitting between them. Germline V gene lookup returns CDR1 LGHDT and CDR2 YNNKEL (reference sequence). The length of the CDR3 is 11 residues.

The rearrangement joins TRBV20-1 to TRBJ2-1; 10 positions match TRBD2. Germline V gene lookup returns CDR1 DFQATT and CDR2 SNEGSKA (reference sequence). There are 14 residues in the CDR3. Trimming took 6 bases from V and 7 from J; bases not matched to a gene: 9. In nucleotides, the CDR3 is TGCAGTGCCATCAGCGGGAGGGGTCGGAATGAGCAGTTCTTC. This codes for CSAISGRGRNEQFF.

V and J are TRBV6-1 and TRBJ1-1; D may be TRBD1 (5 bases). Germline V gene data show CDR1 as MNHNS and CDR2 as SASEGT. The CDR3 loop spans 15 amino acids. Trimming left V 1 base short and J 7 bases short, with 16 bases between. CDR3 coding DNA: TGTGCCAGCAGTGAAGTGGGGACTGCTCGGGGTGAAGCTTTCTTT. Translation gives CASSEVGTARGEAFF.

This clonotype was seen a few times. V usage is TRBV29-1 and J usage is TRBJ1-1, with a possible D match to TRBD1 (5 bases). V was trimmed by 7 bases and J by 7 bases, leaving 22 bases between them. Germline V gene lookup returns CDR1 SQVTM and CDR2 ANQGSEA. This CDR3 region has 14 residues. CDR3 sequence reads: CSAASRRDGREAFF. The CDR3 nucleotides read TGCAGCGCTGCATCTCGCAGGGATGGGCGTGAAGCTTTCTTT. Looking up the rest from reference TRBV29-1 and TRBJ1-1 gives the full variable domain: SAVISQKPSRDICQRGTSLTIQCQVDSQVTMMFWYRQQPGQSLTLIATANQGSEATYESGFVIDKFPISRPNLTFSTLTVSNMSPEDSSIYLCSAASRRDGREAFFGQGTRLTVV.

V is TRBV27 and J is TRBJ2-7; no firm D call. The CDR3 has 15 residues. Germline V lookup: CDR1 MNHEY, CDR2 SMNVEV (reference sequence). V lost 3 bases, J lost 0 bases, and 12 bases lay in between. The CDR3 DNA is TGTGCCAGCAGTTTTAGGGAAACCGCCTCCTACGAGCAGTACTTC. Translating gives CASSFRETASYEQYF.

This clonotype was detected many times. The rearrangement joins TRBV25-1 to TRBJ2-7, with D possibly being TRBD1 (6 bases). V gave up 5 bases and J gave up 6 bases, with 14 bases separating them. CDR3 size: 13 residues. Germline V gene lookup returns CDR1 MGHDK and CDR2 SYGVNS. The CDR3 region has the DNA TGTGCCAGCAGTCTTATCCTAGGGGGCGAGCAGTACTTC. It translates to CASSLILGGEQYF.

This clonotype has a handful of counts. J is TRBJ1-5 and V is TRBV20-1; possible D gene TRBD1, 5 bases. The ends were cut back, 6 bases at V and 0 bases at J, with 12 bases in the middle. Germline CDR1 and CDR2: DFQATT and SNEGSKA (reference sequence). The CDR3 is made up of 14 amino acids. CDR3 protein: CSAGRSNSNQPQHF. The CDR3 nucleotides read TGCAGTGCGGGGCGAAGCAATAGCAATCAGCCCCAGCATTTT.

This clonotype was observed a few times. The chain uses TRBV18 and TRBJ1-4, with 8 bases fitting TRBD1. Unmatched junction bases numbered 5, after V lost 6 bases and J lost 5 bases. The V gene's germline CDR1 is KGHSH and CDR2 LQKENI. The CDR3 length is 14 residues. The chain's CDR3 is CASSQNRGNEKLFF. The CDR3 nucleotides are TGTGCCAGCTCTCAGAACAGGGGGAATGAAAAACTGTTTTTT.

The gene calls are TRBV6-5 and TRBJ2-5; 7 nucleotides align to TRBD2. Germline CDR1 and CDR2: MNHEY and SVGAGI. This CDR3 is built from 18 residues. J lost 4 bases, V lost 0 bases, and 14 bases had no gene match. CDR3 in DNA: TGTGCCAGCAGTTACTCCTGGGCGGGAGAGGAGAGGCTAGAGACCCAGTACTTC. Translating gives CASSYSWAGEERLETQYF.

This rearrangement joins TRBV29-1 to TRBJ1-1; D uncertain. V lost 6 bases, J lost 11 bases, and 13 bases lay in between. Germline loops: CDR1 SQVTM, CDR2 ANQGSEA. This CDR3 has 10 residues. DNA for the CDR3: TGCAGCGTCGACAACGGTGGGGCTTTCTTT. It specifies CSVDNGGAFF.

The V gene is TRBV20-1, the J gene TRBJ2-7; 8 bases are a match to TRBD1. This CDR3 region has 17 residues. V was pared by 0 bases and J by 6 bases, with 16 bases of the junction left unmatched. CDR1 is DFQATT, CDR2 SNEGSKA, per germline (reference sequence). CDR3 in amino acids: CSARDRFGTGQAREQYF. Written as DNA, the CDR3 is TGCAGTGCTAGAGATCGCTTCGGGACAGGACAAGCGCGCGAGCAGTACTTC.

The chain recombines TRBV9 with TRBJ2-1; TRBD2 agrees at 9 bases. In germline, CDR1 is SGDLS, CDR2 YYNGEE. The V segment lost 4 bases and the J segment 0 bases; nucleotides outside the gene matches: 2. This CDR3 comprises 15 residues. CDR3 in DNA: TGTGCCAGCAGCCCTAGCGGGAACTCCTACAATGAGCAGTTCTTC. Encoded protein: CASSPSGNSYNEQFF. Supplemented by reference TRBV9 and TRBJ2-1, the full variable domain reads DSGVTQTPKHLITATGQRVTLRCSPRSGDLSVYWYQQSLDQGLQFLIQYYNGEERAKGNILERFSAQQFPDLHSELNLSSLELGDSALYFCASSPSGNSYNEQFFGPGTRLTVL.

The chain links TRBV27 to TRBJ2-7; D tentatively reads TRBD1 or TRBD2 (5 bases each). Trimming shortened V by 1 base and J by 6 bases, and 13 bases separated the two germline ends. The CDR3 has 14 residues. Germline V CDR1 and CDR2: MNHEY, SMNVEV (reference sequence). CDR3 region: CASSLWDVPGEQYF. In DNA form, the CDR3 reads TGTGCCAGCAGTTTATGGGACGTACCCGGCGAGCAGTACTTC.